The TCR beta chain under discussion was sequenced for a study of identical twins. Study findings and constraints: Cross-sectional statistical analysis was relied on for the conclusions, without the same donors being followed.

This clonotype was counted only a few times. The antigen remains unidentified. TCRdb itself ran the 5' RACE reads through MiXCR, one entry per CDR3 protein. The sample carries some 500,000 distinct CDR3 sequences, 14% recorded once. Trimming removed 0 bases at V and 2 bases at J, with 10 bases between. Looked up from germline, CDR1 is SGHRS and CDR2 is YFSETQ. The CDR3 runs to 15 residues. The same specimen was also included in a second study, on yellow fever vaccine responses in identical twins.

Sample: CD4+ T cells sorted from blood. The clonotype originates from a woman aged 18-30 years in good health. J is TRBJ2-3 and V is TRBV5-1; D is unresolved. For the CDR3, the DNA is TGCGCCAGCAGCTTGGCCGCTGTGTACACAGATACGCAGTATTTT. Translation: CASSLAAVYTDTQYF.